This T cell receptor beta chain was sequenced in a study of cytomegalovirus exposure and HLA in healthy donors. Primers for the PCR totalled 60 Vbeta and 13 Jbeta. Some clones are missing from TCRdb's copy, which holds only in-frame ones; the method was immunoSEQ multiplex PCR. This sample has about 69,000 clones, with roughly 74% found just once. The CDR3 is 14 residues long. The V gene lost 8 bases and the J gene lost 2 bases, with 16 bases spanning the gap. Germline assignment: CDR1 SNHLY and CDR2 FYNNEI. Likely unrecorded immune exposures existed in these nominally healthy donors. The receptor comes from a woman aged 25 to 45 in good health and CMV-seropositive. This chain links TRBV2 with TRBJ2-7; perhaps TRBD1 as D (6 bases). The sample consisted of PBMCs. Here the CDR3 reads CASLQGSGTYEQYF. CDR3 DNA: TGTGCCAGCCTACAGGGTTCGGGGACCTACGAGCAGTACTTC.